This TCR beta chain was sequenced for a study of blood T cells in healthy people across ages. This clonotype was seen more than once but under ten times. Then a second PCR, running roughly 7 to 11 cycles, was carried out with a sample-barcoded 5' primer and a J-beta primer mix. TCRdb independently ran MiXCR on the 5' RACE reads; one entry per CDR3 protein. The sample holds 850,000 to 950,000 distinct CDR3 sequences, around 26% seen once. The sequence came from a woman at least 80 years old in good health. The sample taken for sequencing was blood.

CDR3 protein: CASSYSRTVVNTEAFF. The CDR3 nucleotides are TGTGCCAGCAGTTACTCGCGGACAGTCGTGAACACTGAAGCTTTCTTT. The chain employs TRBV6-5 and TRBJ1-1, with a tentative D call TRBD1 (6 bases). V lost 0 bases to trimming and J lost 0 bases, with 11 bases between them. There are 16 residues in the CDR3. Germline CDR1 and CDR2: MNHEY and SVGAGI.